This TCR beta chain was sequenced for a study of OX40 agonist ivuxolimab in advanced cancers. Whole-study context: Enrolled patients in dose escalation had cancers that were hepatocellular carcinoma, melanoma, renal cell or head and neck cancer.

CDR1 is LGHNT, CDR2 FRNRAP, per germline. The V end lost 2 bases, the J end lost 5 bases, and 15 bases lay between the germline ends. The CDR3 consists of 15 residues. Study results and caveats: Dosing at 0.1 to 3.0 mg/kg was accompanied by clonal expansion of CD4+ and CD8+ blood T cells by week 6.

A word on this clone: What it binds is unknown.

This table comes from immunoSEQ multiplex PCR, and its TCRdb copy is limited to in-frame clones, with some not included. This sample yields about 55,000 clones, of which roughly three quarters are seen a single time; approximately 4.4% belongs to the top ten. This clonotype was sampled from an adult with an advanced solid tumor such as melanoma, head and neck, liver or kidney cancer. This sequence joins TRBV12-5 and TRBJ1-2; D is unresolved. The sequencing here drew on CD4+ or CD8+ T cells sorted from blood, taken in a trial of the OX40 agonist ivuxolimab. CDR3 bases: TGTGCTAGTGGTTTGATGTCCCGGAATGCGTATGGCTACACCTTC. This encodes CASGLMSRNAYGYTF.